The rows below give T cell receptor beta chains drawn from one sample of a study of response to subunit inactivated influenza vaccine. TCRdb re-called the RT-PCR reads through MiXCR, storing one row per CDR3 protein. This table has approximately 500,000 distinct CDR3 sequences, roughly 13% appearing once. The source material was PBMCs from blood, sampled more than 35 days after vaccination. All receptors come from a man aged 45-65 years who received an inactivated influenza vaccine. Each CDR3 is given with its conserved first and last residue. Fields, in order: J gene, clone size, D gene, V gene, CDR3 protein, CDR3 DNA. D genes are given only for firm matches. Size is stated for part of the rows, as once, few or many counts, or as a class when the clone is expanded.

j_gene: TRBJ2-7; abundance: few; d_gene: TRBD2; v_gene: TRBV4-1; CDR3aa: CASSQDLGLGRDEQYF; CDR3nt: TGCGCCAGCAGCCAAGATTTAGGACTAGGTCGAGACGAGCAGTACTTC
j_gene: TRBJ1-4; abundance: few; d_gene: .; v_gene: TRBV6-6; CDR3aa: CAELNKGEKLFF; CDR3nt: TGTGCCGAGCTTAACAAGGGTGAAAAACTGTTTTTT
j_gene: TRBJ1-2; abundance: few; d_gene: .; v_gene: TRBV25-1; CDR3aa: CASSYTGQGYTF; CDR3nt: TGTGCCAGCAGTTATACAGGGCAGGGCTACACCTTC
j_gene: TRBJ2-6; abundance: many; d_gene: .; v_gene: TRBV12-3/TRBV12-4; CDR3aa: CASSLSPGGANVLTF; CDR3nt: TGTGCCAGCAGCCTAAGTCCAGGAGGGGCCAACGTCCTGACTTTC
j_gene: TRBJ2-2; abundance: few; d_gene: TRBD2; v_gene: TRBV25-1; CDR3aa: CASSELAGATGELFF; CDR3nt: TGTGCCAGCAGTGAATTAGCGGGAGCCACCGGGGAGCTGTTTTTT
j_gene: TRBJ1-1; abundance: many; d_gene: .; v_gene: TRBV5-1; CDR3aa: CASSIDRPNTEAFF; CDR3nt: TGCGCCAGCAGCATAGACAGGCCGAACACTGAAGCTTTCTTT
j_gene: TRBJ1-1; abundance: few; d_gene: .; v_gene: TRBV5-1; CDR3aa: CASNPNPKNTEAFF; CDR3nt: TGCGCCAGCAACCCAAACCCGAAGAACACTGAAGCTTTCTTT
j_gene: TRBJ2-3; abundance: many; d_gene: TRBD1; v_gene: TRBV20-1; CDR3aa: CSARVWQGAGDTQYF; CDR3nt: TGCAGTGCTAGAGTTTGGCAGGGGGCCGGAGATACGCAGTATTTT
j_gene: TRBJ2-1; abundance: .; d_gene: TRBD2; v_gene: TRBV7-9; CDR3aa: CASRQGLAGRNEQFF; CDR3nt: TGTGCCAGCAGACAGGGACTAGCGGGGCGAAATGAGCAGTTCTTC
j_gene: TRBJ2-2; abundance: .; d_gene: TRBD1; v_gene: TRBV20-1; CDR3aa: CSARGGQGGELFF; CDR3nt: TGCAGTGCTAGAGGGGGACAGGGCGGGGAGCTGTTTTTT
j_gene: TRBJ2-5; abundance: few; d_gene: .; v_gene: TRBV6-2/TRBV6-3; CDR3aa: CASSYPFPRSREETQYF; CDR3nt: TGTGCCAGCAGTTACCCGTTCCCAAGATCCAGAGAAGAGACCCAGTACTTC
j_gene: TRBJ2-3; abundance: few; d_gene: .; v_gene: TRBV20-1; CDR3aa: CSATGLDTQYF; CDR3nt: TGCAGTGCTACCGGACTAGATACGCAGTATTTT
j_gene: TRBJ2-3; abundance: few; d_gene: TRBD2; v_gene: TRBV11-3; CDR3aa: CASSGRSGLAGAGTQYF; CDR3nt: TGTGCCAGCAGCGGTCGCTCGGGACTAGCGGGAGCTGGTACGCAGTATTTT
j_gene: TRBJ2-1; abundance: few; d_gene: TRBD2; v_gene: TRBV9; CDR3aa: CASSTTSGGDYEQFF; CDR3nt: TGTGCCAGCAGTACGACTAGCGGGGGGGACTATGAGCAGTTCTTC
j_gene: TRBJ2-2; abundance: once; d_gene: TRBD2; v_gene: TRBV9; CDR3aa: CASSVVDSGSTGELFF; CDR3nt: TGTGCCAGCAGCGTAGTGGATAGCGGGAGCACCGGGGAGCTGTTTTTT
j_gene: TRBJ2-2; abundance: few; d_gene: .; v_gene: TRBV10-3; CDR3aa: CAISEQQLTGELFF; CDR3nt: TGTGCCATCAGTGAGCAGCAACTCACCGGGGAGCTGTTTTTT
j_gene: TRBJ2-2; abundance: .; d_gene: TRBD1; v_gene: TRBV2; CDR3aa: CASIRTGTDTGELFF; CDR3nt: TGTGCCAGCATTCGGACAGGGACGGACACCGGGGAGCTGTTTTTT
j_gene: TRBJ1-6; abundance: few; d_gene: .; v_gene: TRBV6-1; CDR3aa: CASSHNRDERDGNSPLHF; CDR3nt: TGTGCCAGCAGCCACAACAGGGACGAGCGAGACGGGAATTCACCCCTCCACTTT
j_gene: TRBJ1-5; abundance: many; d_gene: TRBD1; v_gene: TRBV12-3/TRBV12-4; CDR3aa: CASSFGQGGQPQHF; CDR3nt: TGTGCCAGCAGTTTTGGACAGGGCGGTCAGCCCCAGCATTTT
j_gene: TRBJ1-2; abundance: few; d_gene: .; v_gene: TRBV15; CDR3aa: CATSRDTRISYGYTF; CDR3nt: TGTGCCACCAGCAGAGATACCCGGATTTCCTATGGCTACACCTTC
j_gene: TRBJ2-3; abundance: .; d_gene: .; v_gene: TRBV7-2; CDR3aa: CASLVGGTDTQYF; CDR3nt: TGTGCCAGCTTGGTGGGGGGCACAGATACGCAGTATTTT
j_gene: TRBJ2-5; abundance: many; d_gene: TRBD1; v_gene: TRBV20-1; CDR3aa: CSAQGTGGFAETQYF; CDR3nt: TGCAGTGCTCAGGGGACAGGGGGATTTGCGGAGACCCAGTACTTC
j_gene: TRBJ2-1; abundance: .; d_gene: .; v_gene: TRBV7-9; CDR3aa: CASSNGWALPNANEKFF; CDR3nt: TGTGCCAGCAGCAATGGTTGGGCCCTCCCAAACGCAAATGAGAAGTTCTTC
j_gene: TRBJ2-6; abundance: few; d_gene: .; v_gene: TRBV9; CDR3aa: CASNPPSGANVLTF; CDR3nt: TGTGCCAGCAACCCCCCTTCTGGGGCCAACGTCCTGACTTTC
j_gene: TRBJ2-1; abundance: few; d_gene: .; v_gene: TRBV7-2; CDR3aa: CAIWAGPTNEQFF; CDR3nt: TGTGCCATCTGGGCGGGCCCGACAAATGAGCAGTTCTTC
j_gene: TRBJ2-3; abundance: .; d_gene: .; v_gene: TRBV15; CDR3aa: CATRPPGIDTQYF; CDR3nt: TGTGCCACCCGGCCCCCAGGGATAGATACGCAGTATTTT
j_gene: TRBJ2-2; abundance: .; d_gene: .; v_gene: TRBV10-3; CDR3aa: CAISVLQGSNTGELFF; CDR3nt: TGTGCCATCAGTGTACTACAGGGCTCGAACACCGGGGAGCTGTTTTTT
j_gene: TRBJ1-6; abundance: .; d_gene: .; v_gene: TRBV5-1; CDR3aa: CASSLWDGQLHF; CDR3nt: TGCGCCAGCAGCTTGTGGGACGGGCAACTCCACTTT
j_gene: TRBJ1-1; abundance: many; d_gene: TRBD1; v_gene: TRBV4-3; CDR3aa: CASSQVQGRLDTEAFF; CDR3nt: TGCGCCAGCAGCCAGGTACAGGGGAGGTTGGACACTGAAGCTTTCTTT
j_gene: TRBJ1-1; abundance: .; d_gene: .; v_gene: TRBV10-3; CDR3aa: CAISRTGGTEAFF; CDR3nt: TGTGCCATCAGTCGGACTGGTGGAACTGAAGCTTTCTTT
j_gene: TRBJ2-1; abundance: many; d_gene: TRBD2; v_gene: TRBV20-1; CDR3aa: CSARGRGFYNEQFF; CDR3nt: TGCAGTGCTAGGGGGCGGGGGTTTTACAATGAGCAGTTCTTC